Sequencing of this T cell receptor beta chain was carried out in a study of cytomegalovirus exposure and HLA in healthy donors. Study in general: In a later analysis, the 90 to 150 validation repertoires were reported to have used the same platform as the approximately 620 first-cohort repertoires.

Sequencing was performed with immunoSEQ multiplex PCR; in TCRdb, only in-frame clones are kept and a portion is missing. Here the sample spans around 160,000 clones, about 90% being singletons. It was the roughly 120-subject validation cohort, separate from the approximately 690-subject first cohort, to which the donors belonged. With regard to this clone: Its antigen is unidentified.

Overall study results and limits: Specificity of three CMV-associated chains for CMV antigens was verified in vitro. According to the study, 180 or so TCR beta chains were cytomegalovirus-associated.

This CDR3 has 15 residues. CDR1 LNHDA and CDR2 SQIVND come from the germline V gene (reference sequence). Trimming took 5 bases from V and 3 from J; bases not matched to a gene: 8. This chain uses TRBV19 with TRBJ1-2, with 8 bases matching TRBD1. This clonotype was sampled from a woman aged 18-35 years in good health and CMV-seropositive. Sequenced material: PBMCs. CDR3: CASSGAGGMDYGYTF. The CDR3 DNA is TGTGCCAGTAGTGGGGCAGGGGGCATGGACTATGGCTACACCTTC.